These 8 T cell receptor beta chains were sequenced from one sample in a study of T-cell reconstitution after alpha-beta-depleted transplantation in children. Unique molecular identifiers featured in how the TCRbeta library was prepared. A single record per CDR3 protein comes from TCRdb applying MiXCR to the PCR reads. Among some 340,000 distinct CDR3 sequences listed, over 9% were seen once. Sequences were derived from PBMCs from the stem cell graft donor, sampled from the stem cell graft. All receptors come from a human donor who donated a stem cell graft to a child with acute lymphoblastic leukemia.

This clonotype was observed a handful of times. This chain uses TRBV12-3 or TRBV12-4 with TRBJ2-1, with 9 bases fitting TRBD1. With V trimmed by 5 bases and J by 4 bases, 9 bases remained unmatched. The CDR3 loop spans 16 amino acids. The CDR3: CASSGLRDRVYNEQFF. In DNA form, the CDR3 reads TGTGCCAGCAGTGGCCTCCGGGACAGGGTGTACAATGAGCAGTTCTTC.

The sample holds a few counts of this clonotype. J is TRBJ2-1 and V is TRBV3-1; possible D gene TRBD2, 6 bases. In germline, CDR1 is LGHDT, CDR2 YNNKEL (reference sequence). There are 15 residues in the CDR3. Trimming stripped 1 base from V and 6 bases from J, with 13 bases between. CDR3 bases: TGTGCCAGCAGCCAAGGGGCGGGAAAGGGCAATGAGCAGTTCTTC. Translating it yields CASSQGAGKGNEQFF.

V gene TRBV5-1 combines with J gene TRBJ2-3, with TRBD2 matching 12 bases. V dropped 4 bases and J dropped 1; count of bases not matched to a gene: 7. The CDR3 has 17 residues. Germline V gene data show CDR1 as SGHRS and CDR2 as YFSETQ. The CDR3 DNA sequence: TGCGCCAGCAGCGCTTGGACTAGCGGGGCCCGCACAGATACGCAGTATTTT. Its translation: CASSAWTSGARTDTQYF.

This clonotype occurred many times. This chain joins TRBV10-3 and TRBJ2-2, with D perhaps given as TRBD1 or TRBD2 (5 bases each). Trimming shortened V by 8 bases and J by 4 bases, and 11 bases separated the two germline ends. Germline V CDR1 and CDR2: ENHRY, SYGVKD. There are 13 residues in the CDR3. The CDR3 is CAIARELTGELFF. In nucleotides, the CDR3 is TGTGCCATCGCCAGGGAGCTCACCGGGGAGCTGTTTTTT.

This clonotype was detected only a few times. The genes are TRBV29-1 and TRBJ2-6; 12 bases agree with TRBD2. After removal of 6 bases from V and 0 bases from J, the junction contained 6 bases not matched to a gene. CDR3 length equals 17 residues. Germline V gives CDR1 SQVTM, CDR2 ANQGSEA. The CDR3 sequence is CSVPTSGRISGANVLTF. The CDR3 region has the DNA TGCAGCGTACCGACTAGCGGGAGAATCTCTGGGGCCAACGTCCTGACTTTC.

V usage is TRBV20-1 and J usage is TRBJ2-4; D is possibly TRBD2 (6 bases). Germline CDR1 reads DFQATT; CDR2 reads SNEGSKA (reference sequence). The germline V and J ends were trimmed by 0 bases and 9 bases, with 15 bases remaining between them. The CDR3 is 14 residues long. As DNA, the CDR3 is TGCAGTGCTAGAGAGGGGCTTAGTAGCGGCATTCAGTACTTC. Protein: CSAREGLSSGIQYF.

The chain employs TRBV3-1 and TRBJ2-2; no clear D. Germline lookup yields CDR1 LGHDT and CDR2 YNNKEL (reference sequence). V was pared by 0 bases and J by 5 bases, with 7 bases between. The CDR3 has 14 amino acids. The CDR3 nucleotides read TGTGCCAGCAGCCAAGAGGTGGTAACCGGGGAGCTGTTTTTT. It is translated as CASSQEVVTGELFF. Supplemented by reference TRBV3-1 and TRBJ2-2, the full variable domain reads DTAVSQTPKYLVTQMGNDKSIKCEQNLGHDTMYWYKQDSKKFLKIMFSYNNKELIINETVPNRFSPKSPDKAHLNLHINSLELGDSAVYFCASSQEVVTGELFFGEGSRLTVL.

The J gene is TRBJ2-7, the V gene TRBV10-3; D is unclear. Germline V lookup: CDR1 ENHRY, CDR2 SYGVKD. The CDR3 is made up of 15 amino acids. Trimming took 0 bases from V and 2 from J, leaving 11 bases between them. The CDR3 region has the DNA TGTGCCATCAGTGAGTCCGAGACACAAGCCTACGAGCAGTACTTC. Encoded protein: CAISESETQAYEQYF.